Presented here are 26 T cell receptor beta chains from one specimen sequenced in a study of naive and memory T cell subsets. Study-level results: A few larger clonotypes appeared in naive repertoires, especially CD8, possibly memory cells re-expressing CD45RA.

Both TRBC1 and TRBC2 were covered by a beta constant-region primer of two equimolar oligonucleotides. Ligated cDNA was amplified by four rounds of PCR with nested alpha and beta constant-region primers and SP2. TCRdb recomputed calls from the UMI-ligation and nested PCR reads with MiXCR, one row per CDR3 protein. This sample has about 140,000 distinct CDR3 sequences, with approximately 20% found just once. For these receptors, no antigen is known. The sequenced material came from naive CD8+ T cells from blood. These receptors all stem from a human donor in good health.

This clonotype occurred a few times. The genes are TRBV10-3 and TRBJ1-3; D not certain. The germline gives CDR1 ENHRY, CDR2 SYGVKD. The CDR3 runs 17 residues. Trimming took 2 bases from V and 2 from J, leaving 16 bases between them. CDR3 in DNA: TGTGCCATCAGTGAGACCCGCCACCGGACGACTGGAAACACCATATATTTT. Its translation is CAISETRHRTTGNTIYF.

In DNA, the CDR3 is TGTGCCAGCTCACCACCCGCGGGGCTTCGGGAAAAACTGTTTTTT. Translation: CASSPPAGLREKLFF. The rearrangement joins TRBV18 to TRBJ1-4; maybe TRBD1 (5 bases). V lost 0 bases to trimming and J lost 8 bases, with 13 bases between them. The CDR3 runs 15 residues. Germline assignment: CDR1 KGHSH and CDR2 LQKENI.

This clonotype was counted between two and nine times. This chain connects TRBV9 to TRBJ1-3, with D perhaps TRBD1 (5 bases). The germline V and J ends were trimmed by 4 bases and 0 bases, with 17 bases remaining between them. CDR1 is SGDLS, CDR2 YYNGEE, per germline. This CDR3 is built from 17 residues. CDR3 sequence (DNA): TGTGCCAGCAGCCCACGGGGGGAACCGAGCTCTGGAAACACCATATATTTT. This translates into CASSPRGEPSSGNTIYF.

The sample holds a few counts of this clonotype. J is TRBJ2-7 and V is TRBV9; TRBD2 is a possible D gene (7 bases). Germline loops: CDR1 SGDLS, CDR2 YYNGEE. The CDR3 has 15 residues. Trimming cost V 2 bases and J 3 bases, with 15 bases left between them. The CDR3 nucleotides are TGTGCCAGCAGCGTGGGGGCAGGGGAGGGCTACGAGCAGTACTTC. Its protein product is CASSVGAGEGYEQYF.

This chain uses TRBV12-3 or TRBV12-4 with TRBJ2-7; 9 bases agree with TRBD2. This CDR3 spans 16 amino acids. J gave up 2 bases and V 1 base, and 6 bases lay outside the gene matches. The CDR3 protein is CASSLGGAGGTYEQYF. CDR3 nucleotide sequence: TGTGCCAGCAGTTTAGGGGGAGCGGGAGGCACCTACGAGCAGTACTTC.

This clonotype was detected a few times. The chain employs TRBV27 and TRBJ2-3, with D hard to call. Trimming removed 7 bases from V and 2 bases from J, with 16 bases in between. Germline lookup yields CDR1 MNHEY and CDR2 SMNVEV (reference sequence). This CDR3 is built from 15 residues. Here the CDR3 reads CASKSELQITDTQYF. For the CDR3, the DNA is TGTGCCAGCAAATCCGAGCTGCAAATCACAGATACGCAGTATTTT.

This clonotype was found a few times. The V gene is TRBV10-3, the J gene TRBJ1-5, with D tentatively TRBD1 (5 bases). This CDR3 spans 23 amino acids. In germline, CDR1 is ENHRY, CDR2 SYGVKD. The ends were cut back, 0 bases at V and 0 bases at J, with 30 bases in the middle. The chain's CDR3 is CAISESGDGGYNRSSYSNQPQHF. The CDR3 coding sequence is TGTGCCATCAGTGAGTCCGGAGACGGAGGATATAACAGGTCATCCTATAGCAATCAGCCCCAGCATTTT.

This clonotype was counted between two and nine times. The V call is TRBV6-5, the J call TRBJ2-7; 7 bases map to TRBD1. Germline values: CDR1 MNHEY, CDR2 SVGAGI. The CDR3 extends over 14 amino acids. The trim removed 2 bases at V and 3 bases at J, leaving 4 bases unmatched. The CDR3 region has the DNA TGTGCCAGCAGTTACCAAGACAGGGACTACGAGCAGTACTTC. It translates to CASSYQDRDYEQYF.

A few counts support this clonotype. V gene TRBV7-6 combines with J gene TRBJ1-1; tentative D call: TRBD1 (6 bases). This CDR3 has 15 amino acids. CDR1 and CDR2 from the germline V gene are SGHVS and FNYEAQ. Trimming shortened V by 1 base and J by 2 bases, and 11 bases separated the two germline ends. CDR3 DNA sequence: TGTGCCAGCAGCTTAGACCTACAGGGCAACACTGAAGCTTTCTTT. As protein: CASSLDLQGNTEAFF. Based on the CDR3 plus reference TRBV7-6 and TRBJ1-1, the full variable domain is GAGVSQSPRYKVTKRGQDVALRCDPISGHVSLYWYRQALGQGPEFLTYFNYEAQQDKSGLPNDRFSAERPEGSISTLTIQRTEQRDSAMYRCASSLDLQGNTEAFFGQGTRLTVV.

In regard to this clonotype: One end of the junction fails to match germline, which may point to a read error. The chain uses TRBV13 and TRBJ2-7, with D perhaps matching TRBD1 or TRBD2 (5 bases each). The germline V gene has CDR1 PRHDT and CDR2 FYEKMQ (reference sequence). The CDR3 runs 15 residues. The DNA for the CDR3 is TGTGCCAGCAGCGCCGGGGCCTCATACTCCTACAAGCAGTACTTC. Translating gives CASSAGASYSYKQYF. The variable domain in full, with the rest retrieved from reference TRBV13 and TRBJ2-7, is AAGVIQSPRHLIKEKRETATLKCYPIPRHDTVYWYQQGPGQDPQFLISFYEKMQSDKGSIPDRFSAQQFSDYHSELNMSSLELGDSALYFCASSAGASYSYKQYFGPGTRLTVT.

V usage is TRBV5-1 and J usage is TRBJ2-7; D is unclear. The CDR3 is 14 residues long. CDR1 and CDR2 (germline): SGHRS, YFSETQ. The V end lost 0 bases, the J end lost 3 bases, and 10 bases lay between the germline ends. CDR3 region: CASSLEGGSYEQYF. The DNA for the CDR3 is TGCGCCAGCAGCTTGGAGGGCGGTAGCTACGAGCAGTACTTC.

The chain recombines TRBV27 with TRBJ2-1, with 12 bases fitting TRBD2. Germline V lookup: CDR1 MNHEY, CDR2 SMNVEV (reference sequence). V shed 1 base, J shed 4 bases, and the junction held 2 bases outside the gene matches. The CDR3 totals 16 residues. CDR3 DNA: TGTGCCAGCAGTTTATGGACTAGCGGGAATTACAATGAGCAGTTCTTC. Encoded protein: CASSLWTSGNYNEQFF.

This clonotype was recorded a few times. This sequence joins TRBV12-3 or TRBV12-4 and TRBJ2-7, with TRBD2 matching 7 bases. CDR3 size: 15 residues. The junction had 10 bases not matched to a gene; V was cut back by 4 bases and J by 4 bases. The CDR3 loop is CASSSGTTFRYEQYF. CDR3 bases: TGTGCCAGCAGTTCCGGGACTACTTTTCGGTACGAGCAGTACTTC.

This clonotype turned up a few times. The V gene is TRBV6-6, the J gene TRBJ2-1, with 14 bases that match TRBD2. J was trimmed by 5 bases and V by 2 bases; bases with no gene match: 5. Germline lookup yields CDR1 MNHNY and CDR2 SVGAGI (reference sequence). The CDR3 spans 17 residues. CDR3 in DNA: TGTGCCAGCAGTTACACCCTGGGACTAGCGGGAGACAATGAGCAGTTCTTC. Translation: CASSYTLGLAGDNEQFF.

There are many counts of this clonotype. The chain carries TRBV6-2 or TRBV6-3 and TRBJ1-5; D possibly corresponds to TRBD1 (6 bases). The CDR3 sequence is 16 residues long. Looked up from germline, CDR1 is MNHEY and CDR2 is SVGEGT. Between the trimmed V and J ends, which lost 0 bases and 5 bases, there was a span of 14 bases. The CDR3 here is CASSYSDRTDHQPQHF. Written as DNA, the CDR3 is TGTGCCAGCAGTTACTCCGACCGGACAGACCATCAGCCCCAGCATTTT.

The chain employs TRBV5-6 and TRBJ2-3; perhaps TRBD1 as D (5 bases). V shed 6 bases and J shed 9 bases, with 17 bases lying between them. CDR3 length equals 13 residues. CDR1 and CDR2 (germline): SGHDT, YYEEEE. The CDR3: CASIGWGSHTQYF. The CDR3 nucleotides read TGTGCCAGCATCGGATGGGGCTCCCACACGCAGTATTTT.

V and J are TRBV6-2 or TRBV6-3 and TRBJ2-1, with D maybe TRBD1 (6 bases). V lost 6 bases, J lost 3 bases, and 12 bases lay in between. This CDR3 contains 14 residues. Germline CDR1 MNHEY, CDR2 SVGEGT. CDR3 loop: CASRVQGGYNEQFF. The CDR3 DNA follows: TGTGCCAGCAGGGTACAGGGTGGCTACAATGAGCAGTTCTTC.

The V call is TRBV18, the J call TRBJ2-7, with D perhaps TRBD1 (6 bases). The CDR3 totals 15 residues. V lost 3 bases, J lost 0 bases, and 12 bases lay in between. The germline gives CDR1 KGHSH, CDR2 LQKENI. CDR3 nucleotides: TGTGCCAGCTCACCGACGACAGGAAGCTCCTACGAGCAGTACTTC. Its translation: CASSPTTGSSYEQYF.

The table lists this clonotype with a few counts. This chain links TRBV6-1 with TRBJ2-3; 7 nucleotides match TRBD1. Germline loops: CDR1 MNHNS, CDR2 SASEGT. This CDR3 spans 15 amino acids. V dropped 1 base and J dropped 1; count of bases not matched to a gene: 2. CDR3 bases: TGTGCCAGCAGTGAAGTTGACAGGGGCACAGATACGCAGTATTTT. Encoded protein: CASSEVDRGTDTQYF.

The rearrangement uses TRBV20-1 and TRBJ2-7; D may be TRBD1 or TRBD2 (5 bases each). V was clipped by 3 bases and J by 2 bases, with 11 bases between them. The CDR3 covers 13 residues. Germline V lookup: CDR1 DFQATT, CDR2 SNEGSKA (reference sequence). CDR3 bases: TGCAGTGCTAGGGGGGAGCCGCCCTACGAGCAGTACTTC. Amino acid sequence: CSARGEPPYEQYF.

This clonotype was seen a few times. This chain connects TRBV24-1 to TRBJ1-1; D is undetermined. Trimming removed 4 bases from V and 1 base from J, with 6 bases in between. This CDR3 is built from 13 residues. The germline CDR1 and CDR2 sequences are KGHDR and SFDVKD. CDR3 DNA sequence: TGTGCCACCAGTGAAGAAGAGAACACTGAAGCTTTCTTT. This gives the protein CATSEEENTEAFF.

V usage is TRBV18 and J usage is TRBJ2-1; D is uncertain. CDR1 and CDR2 from the germline V gene are KGHSH and LQKENI. Trimming removed 5 bases from V and 9 bases from J, with 5 bases in between. The CDR3 totals 10 residues. The CDR3 region has the DNA TGTGCCAGCTCATCCGCTGAGCAGTTCTTC. Its translation is CASSSAEQFF.

This clonotype came up a few times. V is TRBV7-9 and J is TRBJ1-5, with TRBD1 identical over 9 bases. CDR3 length: 16 amino acids. CDR1 is SEHNR, CDR2 FQNEAQ, per germline (reference sequence). V shed 5 bases and J 7 bases; nucleotides not matched to a gene: 12. CDR3 in amino acids: CASSPLAGTGIQPQHF. The CDR3 DNA is TGTGCCAGCAGCCCGCTAGCCGGGACAGGGATACAGCCCCAGCATTTT.

This clonotype has a handful of counts. This chain joins TRBV5-6 and TRBJ1-2; 8 bases line up with TRBD1. Trimming took 4 bases from V and 1 from J; bases not matched to a gene: 6. CDR3 length: 15 amino acids. Per the germline V gene, CDR1 is SGHDT and CDR2 is YYEEEE. CDR3: CASSHGTGVNYGYTF. Written as DNA, the CDR3 is TGTGCCAGCAGCCATGGGACAGGCGTTAACTATGGCTACACCTTC.

The J gene is TRBJ2-1, the V gene TRBV28; D may correspond to TRBD1 or TRBD2 (5 bases each). This CDR3 is 14 amino acids long. V dropped 5 bases and J dropped 10 bases, with 18 bases sitting between them. Germline CDR1 is MDHEN and CDR2 is SYDVKM. The CDR3 protein is CASSGGAQWREQFF. CDR3 bases: TGTGCCAGCAGTGGGGGTGCCCAGTGGCGAGAGCAGTTCTTC.

This clonotype was found a few times. J is TRBJ2-5 and V is TRBV4-1; D may be TRBD1 (6 bases). Germline CDR1 and CDR2: MGHRA and YSYEKL. This CDR3 contains 14 residues. V was shortened by 4 bases and J by 0 bases, with 9 bases between the two germline ends. DNA of the CDR3: TGCGCCAGCAGCCCCTGGGACAACCAAGAGACCCAGTACTTC. Residues: CASSPWDNQETQYF.